The 30 T cell receptor beta chains listed next were all sequenced from one sample in a study of blood T cells in healthy people across ages. A second PCR of 7 to 11 cycles used a sample-barcoded 5' primer and a J-beta primer mix. Via MiXCR, TCRdb re-called the 5' RACE reads, giving one row per CDR3 protein. Of roughly 1.7 million distinct CDR3 sequences listed, roughly a third were seen once; the top ten hold approximately 11%. Material: blood. These TCRs come from a woman in her 30s in good health.

CDR3 region: CSASSPAREFYEQYF. The CDR3 DNA sequence: TGCAGTGCTAGCTCCCCGGCGCGGGAGTTCTACGAGCAGTACTTC. This chain connects TRBV20-1 to TRBJ2-7; 7 nucleotides agree with TRBD2. There are 15 residues in the CDR3. Germline CDR1 reads DFQATT; CDR2 reads SNEGSKA (reference sequence). J gave up 3 bases and V 3 bases, and 11 bases lay outside the gene matches.

This clonotype was observed at least ten times. The CDR3 is CASSLGGRHNEQFF. CDR3 DNA: TGTGCCAGCAGTTTAGGCGGTCGGCACAATGAGCAGTTCTTC. V and J are TRBV12-3 or TRBV12-4 and TRBJ2-1; no definite D call. The CDR3 covers 14 residues. Trimming shortened V by 1 base and J by 5 bases, and 9 bases separated the two germline ends.

A note on this clonotype: This likely comes from a read error, as the CDR3 has no conserved phenylalanine or tryptophan at its end. The chain has TRBV5-4 and TRBJ2-1; D is unresolved. This CDR3 is 13 amino acids long. Germline V gives CDR1 SGHNT, CDR2 YYREEE (reference sequence). V dropped 4 bases and J dropped 7 bases, with 12 bases sitting between them. The CDR3 DNA follows: TGTGCCAGCAGCCCAGCGCGAGGAAATGAGCAGTTCTTA. As protein: CASSPARGNEQFL.

This clonotype was seen only a few times. The V and J genes are TRBV13 and TRBJ2-3, with D hard to call. Trimming removed 5 bases from V and 5 bases from J, with 11 bases in between. Germline V lookup: CDR1 PRHDT, CDR2 FYEKMQ (reference sequence). CDR3 length equals 13 residues. CDR3 protein: CASSSPEGDTQYF. As DNA, the CDR3 is TGTGCCAGCAGCAGCCCAGAAGGAGATACGCAGTATTTT.

This clonotype was seen at least ten times. V gene TRBV20-1 combines with J gene TRBJ1-6; D remains unclear. CDR3 length equals 12 residues. V gave up 2 bases and J gave up 11 bases, with 10 bases separating them. Germline lookup yields CDR1 DFQATT and CDR2 SNEGSKA (reference sequence). In nucleotides, the CDR3 is TGCAGTGCTAGAATCGGTGCGGCACCCCTCCACTTT. The encoded protein is CSARIGAAPLHF.

The rearrangement links TRBV15 to TRBJ2-5; a possible D gene is TRBD2 (7 bases). CDR3 length: 14 residues. Trimming took off 3 bases at V and 5 bases at J, with 13 bases between the two ends. Germline assignment: CDR1 LNHNV and CDR2 YYDKDF (reference sequence). The CDR3 sequence: CATSSRGGGETQYF. The CDR3 DNA sequence: TGTGCCACCAGCAGCCGGGGAGGGGGGGAGACCCAGTACTTC.

The gene calls are TRBV2 and TRBJ2-5; 7 bases align to TRBD1. The last part of the DNA fits TRBJ2-7 better; the J call may be wrong. The germline CDR1 and CDR2 sequences are SNHLY and FYNNEI. The CDR3 runs 19 residues. The CDR3 is CASSELRLTGLKSSYEQYF. CDR3 nucleotide sequence: TGTGCCAGCAGTGAACTACGCTTGACAGGGTTGAAAAGCTCCTACGAGCAGTACTTC.

This clonotype was recorded many times. For the CDR3, the DNA is TGCGCCAGCAGCCAAGATCCTCCGGGACTAGCAGATTACGAGCAGTACTTC. It is translated as CASSQDPPGLADYEQYF. The chain combines TRBV4-1 with TRBJ2-7; TRBD2 agrees at 9 bases. The CDR3 runs 17 residues. Germline V lookup: CDR1 MGHRA, CDR2 YSYEKL. With V trimmed by 0 bases and J by 4 bases, 10 bases remained unmatched.

This rearrangement joins TRBV29-1 to TRBJ2-3, with D tentatively TRBD1 or TRBD2 (6 bases each). The CDR3 consists of 17 residues. Germline lookup yields CDR1 SQVTM and CDR2 ANQGSEA. Trimming took off 5 bases at V and 1 base at J, with 22 bases between the two ends. The CDR3 coding sequence is TGCAGCGTTATGGGGGGCGCTGGGGGATGGGGCACAGATACGCAGTATTTT. Amino acids: CSVMGGAGGWGTDTQYF.

As to this clonotype: Mismatch with germline at one junction end may stem from a read error. This chain joins TRBV12-3 or TRBV12-4 and TRBJ1-5; D call uncertain. CDR3 size: 12 residues. DNA of the CDR3: TGTGCCAACAGTTTAGACTTCCAGCCCCAGCATTTT. It yields the protein CANSLDFQPQHF.

This clonotype was seen only a few times. This rearrangement joins TRBV28 to TRBJ2-1; D not resolved. The CDR3 is made up of 15 amino acids. Germline CDR1 and CDR2: MDHEN and SYDVKM. Trimming cost V 6 bases and J 4 bases, with 16 bases left between them. The CDR3 sequence: CASSRLTVGYNEQFF. DNA of the CDR3: TGTGCCAGCAGCCGACTCACAGTGGGGTACAATGAGCAGTTCTTC. The entire variable domain, with the rest obtained from reference TRBV28 and TRBJ2-1, is as follows: DVKVTQSSRYLVKRTGEKVFLECVQDMDHENMFWYRQDPGLGLRLIYFSYDVKMKEKGDIPEGYSVSREKKERFSLILESASTNQTSMYLCASSRLTVGYNEQFFGPGTRLTVL.

Only a few counts were recorded for this clonotype. This sequence joins TRBV6-6 and TRBJ1-6, with TRBD1 matching over 10 bases. The CDR3 is made up of 14 amino acids. The V gene end was trimmed by 7 bases and the J gene end by 7 bases; junction bases not matched to a gene: 4. Germline lookup yields CDR1 MNHNY and CDR2 SVGAGI (reference sequence). CDR3 sequence: CASTPTGGNSPLHF. In DNA form, the CDR3 reads TGTGCCAGCACCCCGACAGGGGGCAATTCACCCCTCCACTTT.

The chain has TRBV6-2 or TRBV6-3 and TRBJ2-5; 10 nucleotides match TRBD2. The J call may be in error: the DNA end matches TRBJ2-7 better. Germline assignment: CDR1 MNHEY and CDR2 SVGEGT. The CDR3 has 14 amino acids. In nucleotides, the CDR3 is TGTGCCAGCAATCAAGCGGGGGGGGTTTACGAGCAGTACTTC. This sequence encodes CASNQAGGVYEQYF.

This clonotype was observed a handful of times. This chain connects TRBV27 to TRBJ2-3; the D gene is possibly TRBD2 (6 bases). V lost 3 bases and J 5 bases, leaving 12 bases between the germline ends. The CDR3 has 14 residues. Germline CDR1 reads MNHEY; CDR2 reads SMNVEV (reference sequence). CDR3 sequence: CASSLSQGGDTQYF. The CDR3 region has the DNA TGTGCCAGCAGTTTGTCGCAGGGAGGAGATACGCAGTATTTT.

This clonotype was found many times. The J gene is TRBJ2-1, the V gene TRBV10-3; D gene ambiguous. This CDR3 is 14 amino acids long. CDR1 ENHRY and CDR2 SYGVKD come from the germline V gene. V dropped 3 bases and J dropped 1 base, with 7 bases sitting between them. The CDR3: CAISDGVSYNEQFF. The CDR3 coding sequence is TGTGCCATCAGTGATGGAGTTTCCTACAATGAGCAGTTCTTC.

This clonotype was seen at least ten times. The rearrangement joins TRBV4-1 to TRBJ2-3, with D maybe TRBD2 (6 bases). Germline V lookup: CDR1 MGHRA, CDR2 YSYEKL. V was trimmed by 0 bases and J by 0 bases, leaving 16 bases between them. This CDR3 has 18 residues. Here the CDR3 DNA reads TGCGCCAGCAGCCAAGATACGACGGGAGCTTTGAGCACAGATACGCAGTATTTT. Residues: CASSQDTTGALSTDTQYF.

V usage is TRBV20-1 and J usage is TRBJ2-1; 14 bases are shared with TRBD2. After removal of 8 bases from V and 6 bases from J, the junction contained 12 bases not matched to a gene. Per germline, CDR1 DFQATT and CDR2 SNEGSKA (reference sequence). This CDR3 spans 16 amino acids. CDR3 in amino acids: CSTRPPGLAGVNEQFF. The CDR3 nucleotides read TGCAGTACCCGGCCGCCGGGACTAGCGGGAGTCAATGAGCAGTTCTTC.

V usage is TRBV20-1 and J usage is TRBJ2-7; TRBD2 matches 11 bases. V lost 4 bases to trimming and J lost 2 bases; unmatched junction nucleotides: 10. The length of the CDR3 is 16 residues. The germline V gene encodes CDR1 DFQATT and CDR2 SNEGSKA (reference sequence). The CDR3, as DNA: TGCAGTGCTATGGGACTAGCGGAGGTCCCCACCTACGAGCAGTACTTC. As protein: CSAMGLAEVPTYEQYF.

A word on this clonotype: The junction departs from germline at one end; a sequencing error may be responsible. The V call is TRBV9, the J call TRBJ2-1, with 10 bases lining up with TRBD2. CDR3 length: 16 amino acids. Germline loops: CDR1 SGDLS, CDR2 YYNGEE. The CDR3 loop is CASSVGLAGDYDEQFF. DNA for the CDR3: TGTGCCAGCAGCGTAGGTCTAGCGGGAGACTACGATGAGCAGTTCTTC.

This clonotype occurred a few times. The chain uses TRBV4-1 and TRBJ2-1; 7 bases map to TRBD2. Germline V lookup: CDR1 MGHRA, CDR2 YSYEKL. The CDR3 has 16 residues. Trimming removed 0 bases from V and 5 bases from J; junction bases left unmatched: 7. CDR3 region: CASSQDSSGEDNEQFF. The CDR3 DNA reads TGCGCCAGCAGCCAAGATTCCAGCGGGGAAGACAATGAGCAGTTCTTC.

Of note for this clonotype: The junction departs from germline at one end; a sequencing error may be responsible. The chain couples TRBV18 to TRBJ2-5; a possible D gene is TRBD1 (6 bases). The CDR3 is 14 residues long. Germline V gene sequence: CDR1 KGHSH, CDR2 LQKENI. DNA for the CDR3: TGTGCCTGCTCACCACGGGCAGGGGAAGAGACCCAGTACTTC. This sequence encodes CACSPRAGEETQYF.

This clonotype was seen only once. The rearrangement uses TRBV18 and TRBJ1-2; the D is unclear. Trimming pared 2 bases from V and 4 bases from J, leaving 8 bases between. This CDR3 has 13 amino acids. Germline values: CDR1 KGHSH, CDR2 LQKENI. The CDR3 region is CASSPLVGYGYTF. DNA for the CDR3: TGTGCCAGCTCACCATTGGTGGGCTATGGCTACACCTTC.

Many counts were recorded for this clonotype. The J gene is TRBJ2-3, the V gene TRBV5-1, with 7 bases aligning to TRBD2. This CDR3 has 15 amino acids. Germline V CDR1 and CDR2: SGHRS, YFSETQ. Trimming removed 2 bases from V and 2 bases from J; junction bases left unmatched: 5. CDR3 nucleotide sequence: TGCGCCAGCAGCTTAGCGGGGCATAACACAGATACGCAGTATTTT. It is translated as CASSLAGHNTDTQYF.

In this sample, this clonotype turned up a few times. V and J are TRBV10-3 and TRBJ1-2; no firm D call. V gave up 4 bases and J gave up 6 bases, with 18 bases separating them. There are 15 residues in the CDR3. The germline CDR1 and CDR2 sequences are ENHRY and SYGVKD. The CDR3 protein is CAISVRPPGVHGYTF. CDR3 DNA sequence: TGTGCCATCAGTGTACGACCGCCGGGAGTCCATGGCTACACCTTC.

The chain carries TRBV10-3 and TRBJ2-7; no clear D gene. The V and J ends lost 4 bases and 4 bases respectively, with 5 bases between them. Per germline, CDR1 ENHRY and CDR2 SYGVKD. CDR3 length equals 11 residues. CDR3 nucleotide sequence: TGTGCCATCAGTGCCCAGTACGAGCAGTACTTC. The encoded protein is CAISAQYEQYF.

The genes are TRBV2 and TRBJ2-7; the D gene is possibly TRBD1 (5 bases). CDR3 length equals 14 residues. CDR1 and CDR2 from the germline V gene are SNHLY and FYNNEI. Trimming stripped 4 bases from V and 3 bases from J, with 13 bases between. In DNA, the CDR3 is TGTGCCAGCAGTGTAAGCCAGGGTTACTACGAGCAGTACTTC. This gives the protein CASSVSQGYYEQYF.

The rearrangement joins TRBV27 to TRBJ2-1, with TRBD1 matching 11 bases. V was clipped by 5 bases and J by 10 bases; unmatched bases: 10. Germline V CDR1 and CDR2: MNHEY, SMNVEV (reference sequence). This CDR3 has 15 amino acids. This CDR3 reads CASSLGQGALPEQFF. CDR3 nucleotides: TGTGCCAGCAGTCTAGGACAGGGGGCCCTCCCCGAGCAGTTCTTC.

The table lists this clonotype with a few counts. This sequence joins TRBV5-1 and TRBJ2-1, with 7 bases lining up with TRBD2. The ends lost 1 base at V and 4 bases at J; junction bases unmatched: 2. The germline CDR1 and CDR2 sequences are SGHRS and YFSETQ. The CDR3 covers 14 residues. The CDR3 protein is CASSLSGVYNEQFF. The CDR3 nucleotides read TGCGCCAGCAGCTTGAGCGGGGTATACAATGAGCAGTTCTTC. Full variable domain (missing parts from reference TRBV5-1 and TRBJ2-1): KAGVTQTPRYLIKTRGQQVTLSCSPISGHRSVSWYQQTPGQGLQFLFEYFSETQRNKGNFPGRFSGRQFSNSRSEMNVSTLELGDSALYLCASSLSGVYNEQFFGPGTRLTVL.

The chain is built from TRBV5-1 and TRBJ2-7; 7 bases are shared with TRBD2. V was pared by 5 bases and J by 5 bases, with 25 bases of the junction left unmatched. The CDR3 has 19 residues. Germline V CDR1 and CDR2: SGHRS, YFSETQ. The CDR3 DNA is TGCGCCAGCAGGCACGAACAGGACTCAGGCCTGCGGGAGTGCCACGAGCAGTACTTC. It is translated as CASRHEQDSGLRECHEQYF.

CDR3 nucleotide sequence: TGTGCCAGCAGCGCCACAGGGGGCGGGTCTGGAAACACCATATATTTT. Its translation is CASSATGGGSGNTIYF. This chain joins TRBV7-9 and TRBJ1-3; 9 bases are a match to TRBD1. The J segment lost 1 base and the V segment lost 5 bases, leaving 6 bases of the junction unmatched. CDR1 and CDR2 (germline): SEHNR, FQNEAQ (reference sequence). The CDR3 has 16 residues.